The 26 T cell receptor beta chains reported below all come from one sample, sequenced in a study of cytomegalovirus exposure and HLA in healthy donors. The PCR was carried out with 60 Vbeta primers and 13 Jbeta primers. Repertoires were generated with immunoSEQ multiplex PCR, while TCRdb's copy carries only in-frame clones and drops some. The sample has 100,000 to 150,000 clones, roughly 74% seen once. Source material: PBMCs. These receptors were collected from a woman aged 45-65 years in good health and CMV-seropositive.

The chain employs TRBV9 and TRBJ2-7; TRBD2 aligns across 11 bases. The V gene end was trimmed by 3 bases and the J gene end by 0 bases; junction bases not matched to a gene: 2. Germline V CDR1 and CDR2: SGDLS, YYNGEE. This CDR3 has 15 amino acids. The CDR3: CASSATSGSSYEQYF. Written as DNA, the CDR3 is TGTGCCAGCAGCGCAACTAGCGGGAGCTCCTACGAGCAGTACTTC.

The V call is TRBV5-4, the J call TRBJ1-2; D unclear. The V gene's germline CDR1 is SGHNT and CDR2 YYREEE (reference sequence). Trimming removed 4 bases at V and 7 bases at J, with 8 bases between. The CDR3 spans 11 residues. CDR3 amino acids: CASSAGGGYTF. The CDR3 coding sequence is TGTGCCAGCAGCGCGGGAGGTGGCTACACCTTC.

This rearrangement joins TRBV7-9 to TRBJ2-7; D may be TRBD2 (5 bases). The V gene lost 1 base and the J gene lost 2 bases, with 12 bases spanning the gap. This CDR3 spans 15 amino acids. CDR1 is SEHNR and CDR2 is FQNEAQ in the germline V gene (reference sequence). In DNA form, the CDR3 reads TGTGCCAGCAGCTTAGACCAGGCGGGTCCCTACGAGCAGTACTTC. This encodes CASSLDQAGPYEQYF.

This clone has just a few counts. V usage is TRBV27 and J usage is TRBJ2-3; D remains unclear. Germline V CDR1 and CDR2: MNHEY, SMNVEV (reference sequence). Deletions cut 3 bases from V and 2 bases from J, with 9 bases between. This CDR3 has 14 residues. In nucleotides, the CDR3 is TGTGCCAGCAGTTTGGGCAGGAACACAGATACGCAGTATTTT. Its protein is CASSLGRNTDTQYF.

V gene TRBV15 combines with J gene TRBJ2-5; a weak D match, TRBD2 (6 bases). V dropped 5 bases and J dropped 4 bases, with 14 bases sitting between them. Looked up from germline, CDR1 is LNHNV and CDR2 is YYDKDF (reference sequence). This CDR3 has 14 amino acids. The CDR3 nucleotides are TGTGCCACCAGCGCCGGGAGAAGGGGAGAGACCCAGTACTTC. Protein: CATSAGRRGETQYF.

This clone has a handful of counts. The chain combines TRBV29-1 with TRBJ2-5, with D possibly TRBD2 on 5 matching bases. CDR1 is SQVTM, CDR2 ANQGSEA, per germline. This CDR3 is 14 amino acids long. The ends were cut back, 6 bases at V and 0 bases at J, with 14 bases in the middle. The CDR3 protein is CSVRGFTYQETQYF. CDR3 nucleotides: TGCAGCGTCCGGGGATTTACGTACCAAGAGACCCAGTACTTC.

CDR3 DNA: TGTGCCAGTAGTAACCTGCAGACAGCGGGAGGGAATGAAAAACTGTTTTTT. Encoded protein: CASSNLQTAGGNEKLFF. The chain combines TRBV19 with TRBJ1-4; a possible D gene is TRBD1 (5 bases). The CDR3 extends over 17 amino acids. Germline V CDR1 and CDR2: LNHDA, SQIVND (reference sequence). Trimming left V 4 bases short and J 5 bases short, with 20 bases between.

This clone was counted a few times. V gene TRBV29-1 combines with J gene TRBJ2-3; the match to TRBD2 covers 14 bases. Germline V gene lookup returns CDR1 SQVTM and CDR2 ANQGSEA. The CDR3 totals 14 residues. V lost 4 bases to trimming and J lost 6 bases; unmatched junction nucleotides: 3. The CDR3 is CSVGTSGGRDTQYF. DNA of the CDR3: TGCAGCGTTGGGACTAGCGGGGGGCGTGATACGCAGTATTTT.

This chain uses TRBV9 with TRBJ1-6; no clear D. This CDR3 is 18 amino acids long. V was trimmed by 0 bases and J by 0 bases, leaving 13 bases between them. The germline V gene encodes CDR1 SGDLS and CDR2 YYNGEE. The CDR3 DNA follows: TGTGCCAGCAGCGTAGGAGTCAGCTCTAGCTCCTATAATTCACCCCTCCACTTT. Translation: CASSVGVSSSSYNSPLHF.

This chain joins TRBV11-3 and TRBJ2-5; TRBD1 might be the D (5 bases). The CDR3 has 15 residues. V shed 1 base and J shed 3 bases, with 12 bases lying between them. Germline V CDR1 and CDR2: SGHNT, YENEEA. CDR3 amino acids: CASSLVWMDKETQYF. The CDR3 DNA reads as TGTGCCAGCAGCTTAGTGTGGATGGACAAAGAGACCCAGTACTTC.

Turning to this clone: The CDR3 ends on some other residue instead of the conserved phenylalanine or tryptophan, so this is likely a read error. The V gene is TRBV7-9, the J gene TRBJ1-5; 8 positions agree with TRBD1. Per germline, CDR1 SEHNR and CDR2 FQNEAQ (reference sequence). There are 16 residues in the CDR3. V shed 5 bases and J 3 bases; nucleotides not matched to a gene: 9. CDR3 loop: CASSNVDRVVNQPQHL. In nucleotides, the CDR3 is TGTGCCAGCAGCAACGTGGACAGGGTCGTCAATCAGCCCCAGCATCTT.

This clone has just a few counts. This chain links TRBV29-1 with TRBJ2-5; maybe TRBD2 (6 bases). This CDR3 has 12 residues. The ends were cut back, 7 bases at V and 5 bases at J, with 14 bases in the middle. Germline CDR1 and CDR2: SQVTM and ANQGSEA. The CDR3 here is CSGHDGRETQYF. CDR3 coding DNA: TGCAGCGGCCACGATGGGAGGGAGACCCAGTACTTC. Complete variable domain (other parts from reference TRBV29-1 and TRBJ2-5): SAVISQKPSRDICQRGTSLTIQCQVDSQVTMMFWYRQQPGQSLTLIATANQGSEATYESGFVIDKFPISRPNLTFSTLTVSNMSPEDSSIYLCSGHDGRETQYFGPGTRLLVL.

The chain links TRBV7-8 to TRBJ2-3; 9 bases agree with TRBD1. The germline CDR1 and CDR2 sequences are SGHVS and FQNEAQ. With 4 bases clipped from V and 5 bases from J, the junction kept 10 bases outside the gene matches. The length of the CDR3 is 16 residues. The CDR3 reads CASSYSTGGAGDTQYF. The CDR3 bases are TGTGCCAGCAGCTACTCGACAGGGGGTGCGGGAGATACGCAGTATTTT. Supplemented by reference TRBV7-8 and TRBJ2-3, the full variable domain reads GAGVSQSPRYKVAKRGQDVALRCDPISGHVSLFWYQQALGQGPEFLTYFQNEAQLDKSGLPSDRFFAERPEGSVSTLKIQRTQQEDSAVYLCASSYSTGGAGDTQYFGPGTRLTVL.

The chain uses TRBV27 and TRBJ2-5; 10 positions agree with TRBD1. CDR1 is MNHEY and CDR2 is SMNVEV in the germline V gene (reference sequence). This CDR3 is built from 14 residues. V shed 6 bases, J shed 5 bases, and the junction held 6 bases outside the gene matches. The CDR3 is CASRPTGGRETQYF. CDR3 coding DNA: TGTGCCAGCAGACCGACAGGGGGCCGTGAGACCCAGTACTTC.

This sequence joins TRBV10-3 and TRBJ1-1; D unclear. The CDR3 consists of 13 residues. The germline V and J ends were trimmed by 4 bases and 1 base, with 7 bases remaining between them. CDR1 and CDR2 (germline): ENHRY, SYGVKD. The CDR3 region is CAISGAGNTEAFF. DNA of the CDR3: TGTGCCATCAGTGGTGCCGGGAACACTGAAGCTTTCTTT.

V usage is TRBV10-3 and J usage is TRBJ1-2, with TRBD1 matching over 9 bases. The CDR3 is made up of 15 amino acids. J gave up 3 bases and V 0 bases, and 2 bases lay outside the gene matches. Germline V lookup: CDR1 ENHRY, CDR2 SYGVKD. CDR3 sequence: CAISESGQGHYGYTF. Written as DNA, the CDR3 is TGTGCCATCAGTGAGTCAGGACAGGGGCACTATGGCTACACCTTC.

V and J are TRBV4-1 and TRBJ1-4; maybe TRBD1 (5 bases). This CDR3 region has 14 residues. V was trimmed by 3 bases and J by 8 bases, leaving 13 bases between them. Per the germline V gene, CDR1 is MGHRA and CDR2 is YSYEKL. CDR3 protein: CASSQGLVREKLFF. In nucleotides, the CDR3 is TGCGCCAGCAGCCAGGGGCTGGTTAGGGAAAAACTGTTTTTT.

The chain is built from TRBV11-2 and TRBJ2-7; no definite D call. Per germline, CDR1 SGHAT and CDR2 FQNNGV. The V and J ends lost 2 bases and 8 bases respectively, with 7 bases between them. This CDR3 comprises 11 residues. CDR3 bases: TGTGCCAGCAGCTTAATGAGAAAGCAGTACTTC. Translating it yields CASSLMRKQYF.

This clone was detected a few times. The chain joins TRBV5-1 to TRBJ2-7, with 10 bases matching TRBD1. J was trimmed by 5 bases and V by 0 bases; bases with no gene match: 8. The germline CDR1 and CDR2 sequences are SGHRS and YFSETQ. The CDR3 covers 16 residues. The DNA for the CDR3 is TGCGCCAGCAGCTTGGCCCCGGGACAGGGGAAGGACGAGCAGTACTTC. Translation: CASSLAPGQGKDEQYF.

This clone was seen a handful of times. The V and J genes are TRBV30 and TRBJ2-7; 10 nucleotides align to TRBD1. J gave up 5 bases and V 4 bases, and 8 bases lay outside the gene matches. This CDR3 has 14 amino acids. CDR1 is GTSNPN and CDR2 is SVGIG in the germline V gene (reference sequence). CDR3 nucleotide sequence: TGTGCCTGGACAGACCGGGACAGGGGCAACGAGCAGTACTTC. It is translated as CAWTDRDRGNEQYF.

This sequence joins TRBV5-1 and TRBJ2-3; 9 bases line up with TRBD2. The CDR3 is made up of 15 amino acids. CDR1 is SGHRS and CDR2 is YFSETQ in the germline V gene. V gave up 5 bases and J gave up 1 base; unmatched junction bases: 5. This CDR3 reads CASRPAGGGTDTQYF. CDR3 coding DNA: TGCGCCAGCAGGCCAGCGGGGGGTGGCACAGATACGCAGTATTTT.

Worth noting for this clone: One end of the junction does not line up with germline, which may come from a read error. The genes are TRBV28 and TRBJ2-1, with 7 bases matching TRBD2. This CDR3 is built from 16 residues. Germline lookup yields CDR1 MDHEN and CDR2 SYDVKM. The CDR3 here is CARSYAGRGIPNEQFF. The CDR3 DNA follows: TGTGCCCGCAGTTACGCGGGGCGGGGGATCCCTAATGAGCAGTTCTTC.

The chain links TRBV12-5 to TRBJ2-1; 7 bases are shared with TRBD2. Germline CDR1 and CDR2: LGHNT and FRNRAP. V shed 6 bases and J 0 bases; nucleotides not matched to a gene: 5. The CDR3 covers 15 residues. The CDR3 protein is CASGPSGRSYNEQFF. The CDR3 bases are TGTGCTAGTGGCCCTAGCGGTCGCTCCTACAATGAGCAGTTCTTC.

The CDR3 nucleotides are TGCGCCAGCAGCTTGGAGTCAGTCATTCCGTACGAGCAGTACTTC. Its protein is CASSLESVIPYEQYF. This rearrangement joins TRBV5-1 to TRBJ2-7; D remains unclear. Germline V lookup: CDR1 SGHRS, CDR2 YFSETQ. The CDR3 runs to 15 residues. The V end lost 0 bases, the J end lost 4 bases, and 14 bases lay between the germline ends.

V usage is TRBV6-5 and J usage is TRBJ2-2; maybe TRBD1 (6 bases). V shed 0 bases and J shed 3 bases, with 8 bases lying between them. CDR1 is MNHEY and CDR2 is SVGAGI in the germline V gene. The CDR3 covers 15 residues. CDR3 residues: CASSYSGAHTGELFF. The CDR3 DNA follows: TGTGCCAGCAGTTACTCGGGGGCCCACACCGGGGAGCTGTTTTTT.

The CDR3 loop reads CASDRGEEKLFF. For the CDR3, the DNA is TGTGCCAGTGACAGGGGGGAGGAAAAACTGTTTTTT. V usage is TRBV2 and J usage is TRBJ1-4, with 9 bases fitting TRBD1. The junction had 4 bases not matched to a gene; V was cut back by 9 bases and J by 8 bases. Germline lookup yields CDR1 SNHLY and CDR2 FYNNEI. This CDR3 is 12 amino acids long.